Listed below are T cell receptor beta chains from one sample, sequenced in a study of PD-L1 blockade in urothelial cancer. Profiling relied on immunoSEQ multiplex PCR, and the TCRdb table lists in-frame clones only, not all of them. The table lists more than 90,000 clones, roughly 84% of them singletons. The sequenced sample was PBMCs, obtained around atezolizumab (anti-PD-L1) treatment. These receptor sequences come from a man between 60 and 70 years old with urothelial cancer. Each CDR3 is given without its conserved first and last residue. Fields, in order: CDR3 protein, J gene, V gene, D gene. A D gene is named only where the DNA matches it firmly.

ATRDRPNTGELF,TRBJ2-2,TRBV15,TRBD1
ASSPRGTKNIQY,TRBJ2-4,TRBV11-3,TRBD2
ASSTPSLAGDFYEQY,TRBJ2-7,TRBV19,TRBD2
ASLNELSGEY,TRBJ2-7,TRBV28,.
ASSSGQAGGGELF,TRBJ2-2,TRBV19,.
ASSYSGRLAEKLF,TRBJ1-4,TRBV2,.
ASSPRDRVTGELF,TRBJ2-2,TRBV11-3,TRBD1
ASCLTGAQNSGNTIY,TRBJ1-3,TRBV5-1,.
ASSARDSSSPLH,TRBJ1-6,TRBV25-1,TRBD1
ASTPGTENYGYT,TRBJ1-2,TRBV7-2,TRBD1
ASVNEGTYNSPLH,TRBJ1-6,TRBV7-2,.
ASSFGQGWDEQF,TRBJ2-1,TRBV11-3,TRBD1
ASSYGRAYEQY,TRBJ2-7,TRBV6-5,.
ARDRPSNDEQF,TRBJ2-1,TRBV30,TRBD1
AWSVQGSYGYT,TRBJ1-2,TRBV30,TRBD1
ASSLGEQGATGYT,TRBJ1-2,TRBV5-4,TRBD1
ASSKNRGTEAF,TRBJ1-1,TRBV6-5,TRBD1
ASSEDWLSHPGNEQF,TRBJ2-1,TRBV6-1,.
ASSVDPQIKNIQY,TRBJ2-4,TRBV9,.
ASTLTTGDPSTNEQF,TRBJ2-1,TRBV5-1,TRBD1